This T cell receptor beta chain is drawn from a study of regulatory T cells in long-lasting Graves disease. Overall study results and limits: Newly diagnosed patients shared 966 public clonotypes; persistent patients shared approximately 2,700. Persistent Graves' patients had lower TCR diversity than newly diagnosed ones.

To note about this clonotype: As yet, its antigen is unknown.

Indicated time point: persistent/refractory GD, antithyroid drugs over 5 years with positive TRAb. From PBMCs, RNA was extracted and then used to make the TCR library. A roughly 8.1-milliliter sample of peripheral blood was drawn into EDTA tubes. Arm-PCR with iRepertoire HTBI primers amplified the CDR3 regions for these TCR beta libraries. As originally analysed: Sample data revealed under 75 TRBV and more than 13 TRBJ segments. TCRdb re-derived calls from the multiplex PCR reads in MiXCR, one entry per CDR3 protein. What appears here as the V and J calls and clone size reflects TCRdb's work, not the paper's. The table records about 460,000 distinct CDR3 sequences, 20% to 25% of them present only once. Sequences were derived from peripheral blood mononuclear cells (PBMCs), sampled when the disease was refractory, from a patient treated with antithyroid drugs. The clonotype was recovered from a female donor with Graves disease.

CDR3 nucleotide sequence: TGTGCCAGCAGTTCCCTTGGAAACTCTGGGGCCAACGTCCTGACTTTC. It encodes CASSSLGNSGANVLTF. The chain is built from TRBV6-9 and TRBJ2-6, with D unclear. V lost 4 bases, J lost 0 bases, and 10 bases lay in between. Germline loops: CDR1 MNHGY, CDR2 SVAAGI. CDR3 size: 16 residues.